Listed below are T cell receptor beta chains from one sample, sequenced in a study of OX40 agonist ivuxolimab in advanced cancers. Some clones are missing from TCRdb's copy, which holds only in-frame ones; the method was immunoSEQ multiplex PCR. The sample yields fewer than 90,000 clones, 85% seen once. The starting material was CD4+ or CD8+ T cells sorted from blood, obtained in a trial of the OX40 agonist ivuxolimab. The receptors were gathered from an adult with an advanced solid tumor such as melanoma, head and neck, liver or kidney cancer. Both conserved end residues are part of each CDR3. Each record gives: CDR3 DNA, CDR3 protein, V gene, D gene, clone size, J gene. The D gene is left open where the match is weak. The size entry is marked missing in some rows and otherwise reads once, few, many or a size class.

TGCGCCAGCACATTCCAGACAGGGAACTATGGCTACACCTTC,CASTFQTGNYGYTF,TRBV5-1,TRBD1,.,TRBJ1-2
TGTGCCAGCAGCCCGAGGACTAGCGGATTTGGGACAGATACGCAGTATTTT,CASSPRTSGFGTDTQYF,TRBV11-2,TRBD2,.,TRBJ2-3
TGTGCCAGCAGCGTGACAGGGGGCCACGAGCAGTACTTC,CASSVTGGHEQYF,TRBV5-6,TRBD1,medium-sized,TRBJ2-7
TGTGCCAGCAGATCCACAAAAAGGGGGTATGAGCAGTTCTTC,CASRSTKRGYEQFF,TRBV7-2,.,.,TRBJ2-1
TGTGCCAGCAGCTTAGAGGTGGCGGGGGGAGGGGTAAAACTAAATACGCAGTATTTT,CASSLEVAGGGVKLNTQYF,TRBV11-2,TRBD2,.,TRBJ2-3
TGTGCCAGCAGCCAAGGGGGGAAGAATCTTGAGCAGTTCTTC,CASSQGGKNLEQFF,TRBV4-2,.,few,TRBJ2-1
TGTGCCAGCAGCTTAAGAGGGACAGGGGGCGTTGGGACAGATACGCAGTATTTT,CASSLRGTGGVGTDTQYF,TRBV7-3,TRBD1,.,TRBJ2-3
TGTGCCAGCAATCCCCAGCGGGGGCTCAATGAGCAGTTCTTC,CASNPQRGLNEQFF,TRBV6-1,TRBD2,.,TRBJ2-1
TGTGCCAGCAGCTTAGGGACAGGGGGCGCCTATGGCTACACCTTC,CASSLGTGGAYGYTF,TRBV7-9,TRBD1,.,TRBJ1-2
TGTGCCAGCAGTGAACCCGAGGACAGGGGACAAGAGACCCAGTACTTC,CASSEPEDRGQETQYF,TRBV6-4,TRBD1,.,TRBJ2-5
TGCAGTGCTCCACTAGCGGGCCCAAACTTC,CSAPLAGPNF,TRBV20-1,TRBD2,.,TRBJ2-5